This T cell receptor (beta chain) was identified in a study of shared clonotypes between healthy human individuals. TCRdb keeps only in-frame clones here, not all; method: immunoSEQ multiplex PCR. Here the sample spans just over 2,000,000 clones, 90% to 95% being singletons. Germline CDR1 MNHNS, CDR2 SASEGT. This CDR3 is 12 amino acids long. Trimming left V 2 bases short and J 7 bases short, with 8 bases between. To note about this clone: As yet, its antigen is unknown.

All participating donors were Caucasian adults from Nashville, Tennessee. Study-wide results and caveats: Blood alone was sampled, and tissue repertoires likely differ. It was the few donors that limited the genetic and exposure-history diversity represented. As a rule, naive subsets had a larger estimated richness than memory subsets.

This receptor was obtained from a man aged 18 to 30 in good health. The chain recombines TRBV6-1 with TRBJ2-5; D gene ambiguous. Sequenced material: naive CD4+ T cells sorted from blood. Specified subset: CD45RA+ positively selected. The CDR3 loop reads CASSEMGTTQYF. The CDR3 DNA reads as TGTGCCAGCAGTGAAATGGGAACGACCCAGTACTTC.